The clone carrying this T cell receptor beta chain was observed a handful of times. What it recognizes is unknown. The source of the sample is a study of cytomegalovirus exposure and HLA in healthy donors. Study-wide background: One earlier analysis, a look at 180 million or so T cells, found roughly 110 million unique TCR beta sequences.

Study-wide points: Clonal expansion was found to be greater in HLA-associated TCR beta chains than in equally common others in a later analysis. Reported results showed that the classifier diagnosed cytomegalovirus status with high specificity and sensitivity.

60 Vbeta and 13 Jbeta primers were used in PCR. Repertoires were generated with immunoSEQ multiplex PCR, while TCRdb's copy carries only in-frame clones and drops some. The sample holds about 200,000 clones, 65% to 90% seen once. This CDR3 has 16 residues. Losses at the gene ends were 5 bases for V and 3 bases for J; bases not matched to a gene: 12. Germline V gene data show CDR1 as MDHEN and CDR2 as SYDVKM. Sequenced input: PBMCs. This receptor was taken from a woman aged 45-60 years in good health and CMV-seronegative. The gene calls are TRBV28 and TRBJ1-1; 7 positions agree with TRBD1. The CDR3 sequence: CASSPATGARDTEAFF. CDR3 DNA: TGTGCCAGCAGTCCTGCAACAGGGGCGCGGGACACTGAAGCTTTCTTT.